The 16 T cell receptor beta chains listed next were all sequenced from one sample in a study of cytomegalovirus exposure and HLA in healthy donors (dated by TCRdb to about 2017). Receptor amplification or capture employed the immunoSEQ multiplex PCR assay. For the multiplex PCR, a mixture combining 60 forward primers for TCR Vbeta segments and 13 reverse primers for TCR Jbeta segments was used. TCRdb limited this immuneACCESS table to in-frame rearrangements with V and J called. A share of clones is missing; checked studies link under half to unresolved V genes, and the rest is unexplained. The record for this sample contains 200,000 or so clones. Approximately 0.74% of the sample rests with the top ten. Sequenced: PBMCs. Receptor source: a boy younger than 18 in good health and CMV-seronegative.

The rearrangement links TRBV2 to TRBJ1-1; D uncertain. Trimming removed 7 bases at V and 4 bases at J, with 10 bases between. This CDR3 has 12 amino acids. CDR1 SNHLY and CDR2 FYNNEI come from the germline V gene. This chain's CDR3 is CASIRVITEAFF. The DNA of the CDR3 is TGTGCCAGCATACGGGTGATCACTGAAGCTTTCTTT.

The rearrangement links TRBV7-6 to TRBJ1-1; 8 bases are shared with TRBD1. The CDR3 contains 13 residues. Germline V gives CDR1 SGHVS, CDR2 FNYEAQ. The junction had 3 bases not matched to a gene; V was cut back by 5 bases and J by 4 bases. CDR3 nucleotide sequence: TGTGCCAGCAGCGTTACAGGGGGCACTGAAGCTTTCTTT. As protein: CASSVTGGTEAFF. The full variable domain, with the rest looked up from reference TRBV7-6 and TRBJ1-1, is GAGVSQSPRYKVTKRGQDVALRCDPISGHVSLYWYRQALGQGPEFLTYFNYEAQQDKSGLPNDRFSAERPEGSISTLTIQRTEQRDSAMYRCASSVTGGTEAFFGQGTRLTVV.

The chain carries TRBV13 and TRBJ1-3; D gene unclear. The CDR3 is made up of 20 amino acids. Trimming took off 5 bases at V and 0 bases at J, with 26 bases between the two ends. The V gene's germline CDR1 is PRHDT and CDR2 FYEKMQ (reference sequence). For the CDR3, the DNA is TGTGCCAGCAGCATAATTGGAGTTTTAGGAGGCCGACGCTCTGGAAACACCATATATTTT. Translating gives CASSIIGVLGGRRSGNTIYF. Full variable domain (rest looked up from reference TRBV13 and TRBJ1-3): AAGVIQSPRHLIKEKRETATLKCYPIPRHDTVYWYQQGPGQDPQFLISFYEKMQSDKGSIPDRFSAQQFSDYHSELNMSSLELGDSALYFCASSIIGVLGGRRSGNTIYFGEGSWLTVV.

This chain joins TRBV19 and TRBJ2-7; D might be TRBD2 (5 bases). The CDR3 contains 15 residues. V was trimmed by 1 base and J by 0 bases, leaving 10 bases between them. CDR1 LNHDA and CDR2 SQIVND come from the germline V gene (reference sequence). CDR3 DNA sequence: TGTGCCAGTAGTATAGGGGTCGGGGTCTCCTACGAGCAGTACTTC. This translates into CASSIGVGVSYEQYF.

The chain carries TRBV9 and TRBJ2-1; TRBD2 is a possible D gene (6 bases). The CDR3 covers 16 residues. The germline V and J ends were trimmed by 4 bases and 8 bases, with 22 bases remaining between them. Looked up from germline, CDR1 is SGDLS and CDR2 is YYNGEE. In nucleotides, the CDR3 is TGTGCCAGCAGCCCAACCGGCCGCGGGGCTTGGGATGAGCAGTTCTTC. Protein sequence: CASSPTGRGAWDEQFF.

The chain's CDR3 is CASTLAGSTDTQYF. DNA for the CDR3: TGTGCCAGCACTCTGGCGGGGTCTACAGATACGCAGTATTTT. The chain links TRBV6-1 to TRBJ2-3; D is possibly TRBD2 (6 bases). Germline V CDR1 and CDR2: MNHNS, SASEGT. Trimming left V 7 bases short and J 3 bases short, with 14 bases between. The CDR3 has 14 residues.

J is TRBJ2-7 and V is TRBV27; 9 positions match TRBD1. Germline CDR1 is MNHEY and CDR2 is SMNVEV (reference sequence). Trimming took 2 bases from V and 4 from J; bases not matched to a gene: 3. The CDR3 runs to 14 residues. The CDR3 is CASSLGTGPYEQYF. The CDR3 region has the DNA TGTGCCAGCAGTTTAGGGACAGGGCCATACGAGCAGTACTTC.

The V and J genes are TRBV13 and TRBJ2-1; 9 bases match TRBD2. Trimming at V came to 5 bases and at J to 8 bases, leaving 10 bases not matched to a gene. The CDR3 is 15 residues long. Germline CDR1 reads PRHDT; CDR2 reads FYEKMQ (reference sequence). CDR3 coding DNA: TGTGCCAGCAGCGGGGCCCTTAGCGGGGGCCATGAGCAGTTCTTC. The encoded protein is CASSGALSGGHEQFF.

CDR3 in amino acids: CASSPGGLDYGYTF. In DNA form, the CDR3 reads TGTGCCAGCTCACCCGGGGGGCTCGACTATGGCTACACCTTC. The chain combines TRBV18 with TRBJ1-2; maybe TRBD1 (6 bases). The CDR3 consists of 14 residues. V lost 3 bases and J 3 bases, leaving 11 bases between the germline ends. CDR1 KGHSH and CDR2 LQKENI come from the germline V gene.

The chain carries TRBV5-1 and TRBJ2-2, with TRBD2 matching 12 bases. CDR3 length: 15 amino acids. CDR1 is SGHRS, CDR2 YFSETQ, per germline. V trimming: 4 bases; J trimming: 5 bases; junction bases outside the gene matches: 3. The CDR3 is CASSVLAGGTGELFF. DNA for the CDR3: TGCGCCAGCAGCGTACTAGCGGGGGGTACCGGGGAGCTGTTTTTT.

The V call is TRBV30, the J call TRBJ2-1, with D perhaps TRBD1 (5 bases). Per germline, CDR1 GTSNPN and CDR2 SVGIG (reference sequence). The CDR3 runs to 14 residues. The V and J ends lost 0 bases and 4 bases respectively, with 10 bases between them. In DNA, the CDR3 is TGTGCCTGGAGTGTAGAGGACAAATACAATGAGCAGTTCTTC. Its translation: CAWSVEDKYNEQFF.

CDR3 sequence reads: CASSFAGTGGSMGYTF. The CDR3 DNA is TGTGCCAGCAGCTTTGCCGGGACAGGGGGCTCTATGGGCTACACCTTC. This chain connects TRBV7-2 to TRBJ1-2, with 12 nucleotides matching TRBD1. The V segment lost 3 bases and the J segment 8 bases; nucleotides outside the gene matches: 10. The CDR3 totals 16 residues. Germline values: CDR1 SGHTA, CDR2 FQGNSA.

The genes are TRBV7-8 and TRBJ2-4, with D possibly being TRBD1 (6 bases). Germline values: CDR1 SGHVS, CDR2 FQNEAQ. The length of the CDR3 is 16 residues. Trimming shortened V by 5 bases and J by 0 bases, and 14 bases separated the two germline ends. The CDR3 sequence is CASSPRTDLAKNIQYF. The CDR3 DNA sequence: TGTGCCAGCAGCCCCCGGACAGACTTAGCCAAAAACATTCAGTACTTC.

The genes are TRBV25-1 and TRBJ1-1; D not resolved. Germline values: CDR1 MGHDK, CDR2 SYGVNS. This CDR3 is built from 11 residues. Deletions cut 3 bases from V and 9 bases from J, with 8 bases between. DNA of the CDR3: TGTGCCAGCAGTGATGAGAGGAAAGCTTTCTTT. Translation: CASSDERKAFF.

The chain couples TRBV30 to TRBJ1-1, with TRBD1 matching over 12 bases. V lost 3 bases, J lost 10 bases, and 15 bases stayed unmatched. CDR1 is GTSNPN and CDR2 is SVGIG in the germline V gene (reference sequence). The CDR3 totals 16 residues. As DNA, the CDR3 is TGTGCCTGGAGGCGCACCGGGACAGGGGGCGCGTTGGGAGCTTTCTTT. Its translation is CAWRRTGTGGALGAFF.

The CDR3: CASSQVASPLHF. CDR3 in DNA: TGCGCCAGCAGCCAAGTGGCCTCACCCCTCCACTTT. The V gene is TRBV4-1, the J gene TRBJ1-6; D gene ambiguous. Germline CDR1 reads MGHRA; CDR2 reads YSYEKL. The V end lost 1 base, the J end lost 10 bases, and 5 bases lay between the germline ends. This CDR3 spans 12 amino acids.